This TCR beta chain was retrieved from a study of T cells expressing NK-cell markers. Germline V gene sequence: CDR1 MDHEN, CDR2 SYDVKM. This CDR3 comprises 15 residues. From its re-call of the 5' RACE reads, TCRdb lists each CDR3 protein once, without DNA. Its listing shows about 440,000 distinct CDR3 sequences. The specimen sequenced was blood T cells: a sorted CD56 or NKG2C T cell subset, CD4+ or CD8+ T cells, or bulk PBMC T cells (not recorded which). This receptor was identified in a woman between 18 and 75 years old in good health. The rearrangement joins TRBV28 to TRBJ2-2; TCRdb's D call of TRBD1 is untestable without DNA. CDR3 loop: CASSTGSAGTGELFF.